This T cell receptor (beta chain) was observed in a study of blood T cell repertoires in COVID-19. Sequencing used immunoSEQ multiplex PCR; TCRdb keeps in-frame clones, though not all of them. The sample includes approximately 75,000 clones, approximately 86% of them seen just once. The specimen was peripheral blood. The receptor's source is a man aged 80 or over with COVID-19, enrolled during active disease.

The CDR3 DNA reads TGCAGCGGCAGGGGGCGGATCACTGAAGCTTTCTTT. This translates into CSGRGRITEAFF. The chain has TRBV29-1 and TRBJ1-1, with 8 positions matching TRBD1. Germline values: CDR1 SQVTM, CDR2 ANQGSEA. This CDR3 contains 12 residues. With 7 bases clipped from V and 4 bases from J, the junction kept 5 bases outside the gene matches.